This T cell receptor (beta chain) was identified during a study of cytomegalovirus exposure and HLA in healthy donors (dated 2017 in TCRdb). Regarding the research as a whole: In an earlier analysis of some 610 of the donors, 250 to 300 Gb of sequence data and approximately 100 million unique TCR beta sequences from about 180 million T cells were reported. An early release covering about 600 HLA-typed donors comprised roughly 300 gigabases of sequencing data and roughly 86 million unique TCR sequences. Among the roughly 400 genotyped donors, roughly 80% belonged to the genetic ancestry cluster associated with self-reported Caucasian donors. The study was designed to test whether signatures of past pathogen exposure could be identified by cataloging public T cell receptors. The T cell repertoires of some 670 subjects were profiled by immunosequencing and related to cytomegalovirus serostatus. Along with the roughly 700-subject first cohort, a separate validation cohort of 120 different subjects was used. High-throughput TCR immunosequencing, statistical association of individual TCRs with disease status, and machine learning were combined to predict cytomegalovirus infection status. In a later analysis, previously published TCR beta repertoires from 500 to 750 donors were re-analyzed and high-resolution HLA genotyping was added so that TCR occurrence patterns could be studied. The later analysis used no new phenotypic data to find candidate immune exposures, relying instead on TCR beta sequences and their occurrence across donors. An earlier analysis of 500 to 650 of the donors applied high-throughput TCR beta sequencing to assess whether each TCR beta V gene segment acted as functional or pseudogenic. Donor age, sex, ethnicity and CMV serostatus were compiled alongside the repertoire data. Genome-wide SNP genotypes for about 60% of the roughly 670 donors were used in a later genetic analysis, which treated that subset as a discovery cohort. Every repertoire in the discovery cohort had been generated on one and the same sequencing platform. HLA typing included class I and class II loci at four-digit resolution. Typing coverage varied by locus: roughly 629-630 donors for A, B, C, DRB1 and DQB1; roughly 510 for DQA1; more than 600 for DPA1; around 490 for DPB1. Because of strong linkage in the cohort, 4 to 6 DR-DQ haplotypes were treated as single units for association and clustering. Among around 400 genotyped donors of the cohort, an average of roughly 230,000 unique TCR beta nucleotide sequences was sequenced per donor, of which about 19% were non-productive. The study at large found these results: While some public TCRs were present in many individuals, most TCR sequences turned up only very rarely across donors. In a later analysis, HLA-associated TCR beta chains were found to be more clonally expanded and to have lower generation probabilities than equally common non-associated chains. In a later analysis, TCR association rates were found to vary across HLA loci, with the most associated TCRs seen for DRB1 alleles and the fewest for HLA-C alleles. The study listed 164 TCR beta chains as associated with cytomegalovirus. In a later analysis, some 17,000 TCR beta sequences were associated with specific HLA alleles at a false discovery rate of 0.05. CMV serostatus was the only immune exposure information available for the cohort. The authors suggested that the approach could potentially be generalized to other disease states and immunological phenotypes. Approximately 18 rarely observed V segments, including chromosome 9 orphons, were excluded from the earlier analysis of a few hundred of the donors because counts were too low. In a later analysis, most CMV-associated TCR beta chains were found to appear HLA-restricted, with HLA associations seemingly driven largely by CMV exposure. The 87-base-pair reads could not distinguish some IMGT-functional V segments, including TRBV6-2 and TRBV6-3, so those segments were excluded. Because HLA typing was missing for some donors at each locus, association tests included only the typed subset. According to a later analysis, parvovirus B19, influenza, CMV and Epstein-Barr virus appeared linked to several top co-occurrence clusters. When HLA alleles, especially DR and DQ, strongly co-occurred, TCR associations were difficult to assign to individual alleles. A few of the identified cytomegalovirus-associated TCR beta chains were confirmed in vitro to be specific for cytomegalovirus antigens. In an earlier analysis of approximately 590 of the donors, most TCR beta V segments appeared in productive rearrangements about 87% or about 30% of the time, broadly matching IMGT annotations. Linkage disequilibrium might explain the correlated functional status among segregating V segments, but an unknown experimental factor could not be ruled out. A cluster of highly shared sequence variants was judged likely to represent a technical artifact of the sequencing pipeline. The classifier was reported to diagnose cytomegalovirus status with high specificity and sensitivity in both the original cohort and the validation cohort. A later genetic analysis associated a missense DCLRE1C variant with V-gene and J-gene trimming of TCR beta chains, and an independent cohort replicated the association. Presence/absence analyses assumed roughly uniform sequencing depth across donors, an assumption that may not hold. This cohort had only TCR beta chains sequenced, and the lack of alpha or paired-chain data limited which features could be detected. A further reported finding was that TCR beta sequences accurately predicted the HLA-A and HLA-B alleles for most subjects in the first cohort. A later genetic analysis reported fewer N-insertions in productive TCRs among donors in an Asian-associated ancestry cluster than the roughly 690-donor mean.

Receptor libraries were prepared by the immunoSEQ multiplex PCR assay. A mixture of 60 forward primers for TCR Vbeta segments and 13 reverse primers for TCR Jbeta segments was used in the multiplex PCR. A multiplex PCR assay on genomic DNA amplified the CDR3 region of rearranged TCR beta genes. The amplified TCR beta libraries were sequenced on the Illumina HiSeq System as 87-base-pair reads. In the original analysis: In a later analysis, some 80 million unique TCR beta chains were counted across the approximately 640 repertoires, and roughly 11 million of these chains were shared by at least two donors. To remove PCR and sequencing errors, raw reads were error-corrected and collapsed into unique sequences using a nearest-neighbor algorithm that merged closely related sequences. CDR3 sequences were aligned to IMGT reference sequences to assign V, D and J gene segments. For a sequence to be retained, a match of at least six nucleotides to both a V gene segment and a J gene segment was required. Rearrangements were called productive when the CDR3 lacked stop codons and stayed in frame with V and J; all others were non-productive. CDR3 was defined according to IMGT convention as the region running from the second conserved V-encoded cysteine to the conserved J-encoded phenylalanine. Sequences without an unambiguous match to a single V gene segment were excluded from the earlier analysis of about 640 of the donors. An earlier analysis of a few hundred of the donors classified V segments as functional when productive rearrangements were above 56.7% and as segregating when the standard deviation between donors was above 5%. A statistical classification framework was developed to diagnose cytomegalovirus status using the catalog of TCR beta chain sequences. V and J gene assignment, in a later analysis, came from comparing TCR nucleotide sequences with IMGT/GENE-DB human TR gene sequences. A later analysis assigned CDR3 sequences and most-parsimonious VDJ recombination scenarios with the TCRdist pipeline. A later analysis defined each TCR beta chain by its CDR3 amino acid sequence plus V-gene family, and excluded reads lacking a unique V-gene family. A later analysis removed 550 to 700 highly shared, low-generation-probability nucleotide sequences to deal with suspected cross-contamination and a sequencing artifact. A later analysis calculated a clonal expansion index for each public chain from normalized within-repertoire ranks of inferred template counts. A later analysis computed generation probabilities with a VDJ recombination model fitted to out-of-frame rearrangements, and checked the results against IGoR. A later analysis scored TCR-TCR, TCR-HLA and TCR-CMV co-occurrence with hypergeometric tests, applying a repertoire-size bias correction to TCR pairs. To estimate false discovery rates, a later analysis permuted the HLA or CMV assignments 20 times. In a later analysis, co-occurring TCRs were grouped using DBSCAN, and TCRdist sequence similarity was added for clustering within HLA-allele-positive subsets. Repertoires with fewer than 30,000 or more than 120,000 public chains, plus five repertoires with anomalous nucleotide sharing, were excluded from co-occurrence clustering. The table was pulled from immuneACCESS by TCRdb, which kept in-frame rearrangements only. Such tables lose some clones; where checked, under half of the loss comes from unresolved V genes, and the rest has no known cause. Clone size and V and J calls were adopted from that table, with D and trimming inferred from the DNA. Across this sample there are roughly 58,000 clones, with about 83% seen only once. Of the sample, less than 2% falls within the top ten clones.

As for this clone: The antigen this receptor binds is unknown. No base qualities exist here, and no much larger clone lies one base off it.

The CDR3 sequence holds 17 residues, the cysteine and phenylalanine included. Left in the record is the CDR3 DNA by itself, 51 bases read in frame from the first base. Per the germline V gene, SGHVS is the CDR1 and FQNEAQ is the CDR2. After removal of 5 bases from V and 5 bases from J, the junction retains 17 bases not matched to a gene. In total, over 600 healthy bone marrow donors made up the cohort. Cohort members were all nominally healthy when sampled, although unrecorded immune exposures were likely present. CMV serostatus was positive for about 300 and negative for 352 of the 666 cohort members, and was not recorded for this donor. Every donor gave a peripheral blood sample, and the peripheral blood mononuclear cells from that sample were used for TCR beta sequencing. Genomic DNA extraction from the blood cell samples was performed with the Qiagen DNeasy Blood Extraction Kit.

The sequence is built from TRBV7-8 and TRBJ2-7; TRBD2 aligns with 8 central bases. Material for sequencing was PBMCs. The TCR sequence derives from a human donor in good health. The CDR3 loop reads CASSHKPWTSLPDEQYF. In nucleotide form, the sequence is TGTGCCAGCAGCCATAAGCCCTGGACTAGCCTCCCGGACGAGCAGTACTTC. With all but the CDR3 taken from the reference TRBV7-8 and TRBJ2-7 genes, the full variable domain is: GAGVSQSPRYKVAKRGQDVALRCDPISGHVSLFWYQQALGQGPEFLTYFQNEAQLDKSGLPSDRFFAERPEGSVSTLKIQRTQQEDSAVYLCASSHKPWTSLPDEQYFGPGTRLTVT.